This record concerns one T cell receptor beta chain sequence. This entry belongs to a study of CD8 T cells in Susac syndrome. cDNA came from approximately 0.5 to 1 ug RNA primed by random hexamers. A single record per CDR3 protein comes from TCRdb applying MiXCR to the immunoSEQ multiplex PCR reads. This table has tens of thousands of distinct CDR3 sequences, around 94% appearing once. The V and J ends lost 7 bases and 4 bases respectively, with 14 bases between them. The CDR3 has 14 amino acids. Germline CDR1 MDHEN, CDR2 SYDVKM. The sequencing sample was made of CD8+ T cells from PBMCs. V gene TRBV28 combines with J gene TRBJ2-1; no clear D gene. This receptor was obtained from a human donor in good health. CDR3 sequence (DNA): TGTGCCAGCATCGACTTGCTTAATTACAATGAGCAGTTCTTC. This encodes CASIDLLNYNEQFF.